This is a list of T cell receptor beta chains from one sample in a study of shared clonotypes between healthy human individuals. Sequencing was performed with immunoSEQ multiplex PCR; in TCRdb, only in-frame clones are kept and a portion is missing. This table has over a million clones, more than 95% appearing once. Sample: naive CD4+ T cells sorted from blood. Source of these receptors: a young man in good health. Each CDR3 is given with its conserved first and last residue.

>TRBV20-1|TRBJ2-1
CSATRGNEQFF
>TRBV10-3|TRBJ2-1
CAISDNGRGYNEQFF
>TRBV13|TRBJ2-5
CASSFYRVVGKTQYF
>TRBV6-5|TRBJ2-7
CASSSARGGPYEQYF
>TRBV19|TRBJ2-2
CASARVNTGELFF
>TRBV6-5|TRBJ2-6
CASSPVPSGANVLTF
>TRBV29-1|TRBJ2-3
CSVAVGTPTDTQYF
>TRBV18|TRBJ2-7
CASSPLSRGVNEQYF
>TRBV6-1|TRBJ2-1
CASSENLGAYYNEQFF
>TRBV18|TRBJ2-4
CASSPRGNIQYF
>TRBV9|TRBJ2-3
CASSVVGGAATDTQYF
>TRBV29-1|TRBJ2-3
CSVRRESTDTQYF
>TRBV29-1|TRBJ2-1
CSAPLMGEREQFF
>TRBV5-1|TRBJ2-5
CASSLGGTEEETQYF
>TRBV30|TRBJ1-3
CAWNGAGSGNTIYF
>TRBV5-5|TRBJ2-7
CASSPHGVGEQYF
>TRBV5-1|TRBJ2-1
CASKTYNEQFF
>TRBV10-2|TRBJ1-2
CASSLDRGLANYGYTF
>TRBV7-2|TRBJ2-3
CASSLFEGTDTQYF
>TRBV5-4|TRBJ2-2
CASSLDGTSGRAGELFF
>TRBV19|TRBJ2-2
CASSIQGTSTGELFF
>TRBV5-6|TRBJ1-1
CASSTTGIFKAFF
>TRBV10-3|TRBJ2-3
CATGGLAEQGSTDTQYF
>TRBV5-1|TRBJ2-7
CASSLGTGSSYEQYF
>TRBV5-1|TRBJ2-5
CASSSSGNQETQYF
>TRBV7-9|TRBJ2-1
CASSLAGGNEQFF
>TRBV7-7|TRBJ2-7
CASSLQGGLKSSYEQYF
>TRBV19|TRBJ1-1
CASSIRTASSADTEAFF
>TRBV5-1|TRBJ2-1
CASSLAAGMREQFF
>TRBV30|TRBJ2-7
CAWSGPSPYEQYF
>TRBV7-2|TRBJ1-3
CASSLAFRASSGNTIYF
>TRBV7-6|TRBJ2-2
CASSLGVGLGTGELFF
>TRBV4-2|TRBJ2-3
CASSQDELAGGTDTQYF
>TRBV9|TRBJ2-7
CASSVDPNGGALYEQYF
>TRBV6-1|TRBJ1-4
CASSEALGRNEKLFF
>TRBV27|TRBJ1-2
CASSFGPLEGGYTF
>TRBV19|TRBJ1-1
CASSTTGIRDSTEAFF
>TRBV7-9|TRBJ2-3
CASSLEPRGPSTDTQYF
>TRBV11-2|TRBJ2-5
CASSPNWAIEETQYF
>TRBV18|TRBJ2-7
CASYSGASSYEQYF
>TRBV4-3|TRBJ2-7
CASSQAWQRTSYEQYF
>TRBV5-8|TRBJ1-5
CASKGGFDQPQHF
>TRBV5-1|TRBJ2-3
CASSLAGSSFTDTQYF
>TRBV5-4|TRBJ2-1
CASSFGGGRALGEQFF
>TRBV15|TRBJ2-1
CATSRAPGLAGGGGYNEQFF